The rows below give T cell receptor beta chains drawn from one sample of a study of response to subunit inactivated influenza vaccine. A single record per CDR3 protein comes from TCRdb applying MiXCR to the RT-PCR reads. Counted here are some 520,000 distinct CDR3 sequences, more than 15% occurring once; the ten biggest clones make up approximately 3%. The input for sequencing was CD4+ T cells sorted from PBMCs, taken 23 months after vaccination. The receptors were gathered from a man aged 45-69 years who received an inactivated influenza vaccine. CDR3s include the opening cysteine and the closing phenylalanine or tryptophan.

TRBJ2-3 14 TRBV7-8 CASSLEDGADTQYF
TRBJ2-1 16 TRBV12-3/TRBV12-4 CASSFEGVAFFNEQFF
TRBJ2-5 11 TRBV10-3 CAISPQETQYF
TRBJ2-4 17 TRBV6-5 CASSYSTGLMAKNIQYF
TRBJ2-7 14 TRBV12-3/TRBV12-4 CASSSGTGVYEQYF
TRBJ2-1 15 TRBV4-1 CASSRLGQRYNEQFF
TRBJ2-1 15 TRBV5-4 CASSLFSGGTNEQFF
TRBJ2-3 14 TRBV18 CASSPGPPGDTQYF
TRBJ2-6 16 TRBV24-1 CATSDFGGGGANVLTF
TRBJ2-7 14 TRBV2 CASSLAGGRNEQYF
TRBJ2-3 14 TRBV19 CASSSQGQLVTQYF
TRBJ1-4 14 TRBV5-1 CASSTDRGNEKLFF
TRBJ2-1 15 TRBV10-2 CASSETGERYNEQFF
TRBJ2-5 11 TRBV6-1 CASLRGETQYF
TRBJ2-1 12 TRBV3-1 CASRQTGTSQFF
TRBJ1-6 15 TRBV30 CAGLSTGTGHSPLHF
TRBJ2-7 15 TRBV5-1 CASSSTRGNSYEQYF
TRBJ1-5 15 TRBV3-1 CASSWGQGDGQPQHF
TRBJ1-1 21 TRBV6-2/TRBV6-3 CASSYTISFGIRQGSNTEAFF
TRBJ1-1 14 TRBV4-3 CASSQGNPGTEAFF
TRBJ1-2 13 TRBV10-3 CAISTNRVQGYTF
TRBJ1-1 13 TRBV5-6 CASSLVMNTEAFF
TRBJ1-2 14 TRBV2 CASNPRQGGGGYTF
TRBJ2-5 13 TRBV12-3/TRBV12-4 CASTSGGTETQYF
TRBJ2-5 15 TRBV7-6 CASSLAPGGQETQYF
TRBJ1-5 13 TRBV5-1 CASSLFSNQPQHF
TRBJ1-4 18 TRBV4-3 CASSQGGGSLGTNEKLFF
TRBJ2-7 14 TRBV5-1 CASTETGGSYEQYF
TRBJ2-7 12 TRBV10-3 CAISGRGYEQYF
TRBJ1-5 15 TRBV10-3 CAISDNRGAGQPQHF
TRBJ2-5 16 TRBV7-2 CASSLNLAGGPETQYF
TRBJ2-6 17 TRBV12-3/TRBV12-4 CTSSPRTGTSGANVLTF
TRBJ2-5 14 TRBV6-1 CASRTGTWAETQYF
TRBJ2-1 18 TRBV10-3 CAISKTGTGVGGNNEQFF
TRBJ2-3 17 TRBV5-1 CASSLGFSGERTDTQYF
TRBJ2-1 14 TRBV14 CASSQVRGVNEQFF
TRBJ1-2 12 TRBV29-1 CSVEQGAYGYTF
TRBJ2-7 14 TRBV6-1 CASTRDRGAYEQYF
TRBJ2-3 15 TRBV9 CASSVASGGTDTQYF
TRBJ2-2 15 TRBV14 CASSPTRIRGGELFF
TRBJ2-7 16 TRBV4-3 CASSQDLSGGAYEQYF
TRBJ1-1 14 TRBV18 CASSPQDRGTEAFF
TRBJ1-2 14 TRBV29-1 CSVGDSQNGYGYTF
TRBJ2-7 15 TRBV4-3 CASSQGHPGPYEQYF
TRBJ1-1 13 TRBV6-5 CASSYSTANVAFF
TRBJ2-3 14 TRBV12-3/TRBV12-4 CATNRKGGTDTQYF